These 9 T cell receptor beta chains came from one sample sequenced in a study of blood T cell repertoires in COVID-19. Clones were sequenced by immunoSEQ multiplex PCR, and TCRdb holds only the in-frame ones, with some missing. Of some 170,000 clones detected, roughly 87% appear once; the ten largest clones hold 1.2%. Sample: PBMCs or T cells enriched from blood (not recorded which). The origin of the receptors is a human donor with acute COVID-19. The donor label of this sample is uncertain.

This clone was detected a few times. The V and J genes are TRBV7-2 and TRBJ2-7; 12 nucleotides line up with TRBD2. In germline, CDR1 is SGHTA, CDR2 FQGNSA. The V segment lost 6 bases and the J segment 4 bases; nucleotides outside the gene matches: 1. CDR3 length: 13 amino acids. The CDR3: CASRGTSGYEQYF. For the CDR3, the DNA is TGTGCCAGCAGAGGGACTAGCGGGTACGAGCAGTACTTC.

CDR3 loop: CASSQSGGNEQYF. Written as DNA, the CDR3 is TGTGCCAGTAGCCAATCAGGGGGAAACGAGCAGTACTTC. This sequence joins TRBV19 and TRBJ2-7; 7 bases line up with TRBD1. V gave up 6 bases and J gave up 5 bases; unmatched junction bases: 7. This CDR3 region has 13 residues. In germline, CDR1 is LNHDA, CDR2 SQIVND (reference sequence).

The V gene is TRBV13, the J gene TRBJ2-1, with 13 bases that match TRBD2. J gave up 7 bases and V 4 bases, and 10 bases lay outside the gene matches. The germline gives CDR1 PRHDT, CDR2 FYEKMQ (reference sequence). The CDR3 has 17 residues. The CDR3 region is CASSSRQRLAGGNEQFF. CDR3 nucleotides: TGTGCCAGCAGCTCCCGGCAGAGACTAGCGGGGGGAAATGAGCAGTTCTTC.

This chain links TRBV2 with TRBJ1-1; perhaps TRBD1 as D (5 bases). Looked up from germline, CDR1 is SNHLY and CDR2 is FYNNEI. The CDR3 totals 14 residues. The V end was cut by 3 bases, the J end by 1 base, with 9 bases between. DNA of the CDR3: TGTGCCAGCAGTGACGGGCAGGGGAACACTGAAGCTTTCTTT. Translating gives CASSDGQGNTEAFF.

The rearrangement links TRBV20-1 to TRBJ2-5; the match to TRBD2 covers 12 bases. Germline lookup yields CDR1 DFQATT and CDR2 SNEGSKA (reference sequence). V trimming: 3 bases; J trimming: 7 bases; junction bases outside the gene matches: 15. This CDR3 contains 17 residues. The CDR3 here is CSASSYHLAGGPGTQYF. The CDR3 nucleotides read TGCAGTGCTAGTTCGTATCATCTAGCGGGGGGGCCAGGGACCCAGTACTTC.

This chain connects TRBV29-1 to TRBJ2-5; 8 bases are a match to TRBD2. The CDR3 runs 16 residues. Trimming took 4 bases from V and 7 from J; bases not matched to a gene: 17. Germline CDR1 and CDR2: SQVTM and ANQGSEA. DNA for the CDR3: TGCAGCGTTGCTCCGGGTGGTAGCGGGGACCATGGGACCCAGTACTTC. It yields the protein CSVAPGGSGDHGTQYF. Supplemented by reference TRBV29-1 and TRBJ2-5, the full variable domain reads SAVISQKPSRDICQRGTSLTIQCQVDSQVTMMFWYRQQPGQSLTLIATANQGSEATYESGFVIDKFPISRPNLTFSTLTVSNMSPEDSSIYLCSVAPGGSGDHGTQYFGPGTRLLVL.

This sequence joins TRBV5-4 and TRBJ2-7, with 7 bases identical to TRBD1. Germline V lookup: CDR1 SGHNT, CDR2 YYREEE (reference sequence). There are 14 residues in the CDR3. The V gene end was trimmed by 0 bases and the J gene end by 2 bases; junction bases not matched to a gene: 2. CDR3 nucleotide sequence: TGTGCCAGCAGCTTGGGGACAGGCACCTACGAGCAGTACTTC. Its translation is CASSLGTGTYEQYF.

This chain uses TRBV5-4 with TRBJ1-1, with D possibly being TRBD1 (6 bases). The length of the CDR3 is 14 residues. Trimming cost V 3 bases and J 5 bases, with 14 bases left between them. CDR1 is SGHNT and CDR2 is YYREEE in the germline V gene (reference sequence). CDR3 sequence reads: CASSYKGVGTEAFF. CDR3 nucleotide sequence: TGTGCCAGCAGCTACAAGGGGGTAGGGACTGAAGCTTTCTTT.

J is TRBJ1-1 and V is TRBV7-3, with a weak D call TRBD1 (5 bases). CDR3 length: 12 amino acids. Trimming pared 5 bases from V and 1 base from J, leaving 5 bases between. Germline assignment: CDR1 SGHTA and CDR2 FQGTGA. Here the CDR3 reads CASSQGNTEAFF. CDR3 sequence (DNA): TGTGCCAGCAGCCAGGGGAACACTGAAGCTTTCTTT.